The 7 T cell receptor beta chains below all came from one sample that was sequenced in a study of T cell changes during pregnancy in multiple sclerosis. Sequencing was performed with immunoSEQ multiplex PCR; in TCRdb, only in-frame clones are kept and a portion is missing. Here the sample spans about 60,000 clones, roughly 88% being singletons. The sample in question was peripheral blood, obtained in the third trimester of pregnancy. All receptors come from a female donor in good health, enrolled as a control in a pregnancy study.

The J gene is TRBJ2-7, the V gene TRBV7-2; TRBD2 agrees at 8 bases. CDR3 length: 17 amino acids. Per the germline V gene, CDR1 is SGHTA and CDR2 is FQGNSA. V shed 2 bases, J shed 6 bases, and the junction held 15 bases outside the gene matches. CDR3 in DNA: TGTGCCAGCAGCTTAAGTTGGGGACTAGGAGGGAATGGCGAGCAGTACTTC. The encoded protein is CASSLSWGLGGNGEQYF. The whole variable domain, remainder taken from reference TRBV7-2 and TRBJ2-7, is GAGVSQSPSNKVTEKGKDVELRCDPISGHTALYWYRQSLGQGLEFLIYFQGNSAPDKSGLPSDRFSAERTGGSVSTLTIQRTQQEDSAVYLCASSLSWGLGGNGEQYFGPGTRLTVT.

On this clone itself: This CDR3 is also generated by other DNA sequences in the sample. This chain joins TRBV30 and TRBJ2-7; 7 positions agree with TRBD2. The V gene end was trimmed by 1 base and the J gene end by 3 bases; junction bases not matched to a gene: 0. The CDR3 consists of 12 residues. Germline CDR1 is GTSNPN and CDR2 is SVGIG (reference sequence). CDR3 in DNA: TGTGCCTGGAGTGGGGGGGGCTACGAGCAGTACTTC. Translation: CAWSGGGYEQYF.

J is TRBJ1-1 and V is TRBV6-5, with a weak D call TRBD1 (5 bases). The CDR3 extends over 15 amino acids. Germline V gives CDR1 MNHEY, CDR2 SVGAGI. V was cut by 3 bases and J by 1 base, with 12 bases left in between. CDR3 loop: CASSYMGQPNTEAFF. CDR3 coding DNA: TGTGCCAGCAGTTATATGGGGCAGCCGAACACTGAAGCTTTCTTT.

The CDR3 loop reads CASSYWSGGTDTQYF. CDR3 sequence (DNA): TGTGCCAGCAGCTATTGGTCAGGGGGCACAGATACGCAGTATTTT. V and J are TRBV7-2 and TRBJ2-3; TRBD1 is a possible D gene (6 bases). The CDR3 extends over 15 amino acids. The V end lost 4 bases, the J end lost 1 base, and 12 bases lay between the germline ends. Per germline, CDR1 SGHTA and CDR2 FQGNSA.

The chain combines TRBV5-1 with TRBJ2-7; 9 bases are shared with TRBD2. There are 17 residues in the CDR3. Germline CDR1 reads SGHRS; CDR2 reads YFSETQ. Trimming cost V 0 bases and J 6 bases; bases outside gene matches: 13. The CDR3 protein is CASSLEGAGGPQSEQYF. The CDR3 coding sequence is TGCGCCAGCAGCTTGGAGGGGGCGGGAGGGCCTCAGTCCGAGCAGTACTTC.

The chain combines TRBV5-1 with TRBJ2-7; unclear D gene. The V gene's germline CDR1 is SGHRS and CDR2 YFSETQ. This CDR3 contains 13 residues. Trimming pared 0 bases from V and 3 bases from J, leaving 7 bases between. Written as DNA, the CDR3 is TGCGCCAGCAGCTTGGCCCCGGGCTACGAGCAGTACTTC. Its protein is CASSLAPGYEQYF. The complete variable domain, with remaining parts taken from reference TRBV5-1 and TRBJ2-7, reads KAGVTQTPRYLIKTRGQQVTLSCSPISGHRSVSWYQQTPGQGLQFLFEYFSETQRNKGNFPGRFSGRQFSNSRSEMNVSTLELGDSALYLCASSLAPGYEQYFGPGTRLTVT.

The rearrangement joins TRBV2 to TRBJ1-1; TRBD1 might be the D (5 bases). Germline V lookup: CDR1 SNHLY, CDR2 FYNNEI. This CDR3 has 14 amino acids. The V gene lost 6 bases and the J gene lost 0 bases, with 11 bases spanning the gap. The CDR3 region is CASSGGELNTEAFF. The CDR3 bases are TGTGCCAGCAGCGGGGGGGAGTTGAACACTGAAGCTTTCTTT.